This T cell receptor (beta chain) was captured by sequencing in a study of T cell responses to AZD1222 COVID-19 vaccine. Sequenced by immunoSEQ multiplex PCR; TCRdb stores in-frame clones only, minus some. The sample gives under 110,000 clones, approximately 87% of which show up once; roughly 10% is in the top ten. This CDR3 contains 14 residues. Germline CDR1 SEHNR, CDR2 FQNEAQ (reference sequence). Unmatched junction bases numbered 4, after V lost 5 bases and J lost 0 bases. Study conclusions and caveats: The donors showed a predominance of white British ancestry and of females, with possible underestimation of clonal diversity. Spike-specific TCRs gained breadth and depth after people received two AZD1222 doses. Mapped onto spike, vaccine-associated CD4 TCRs spanned it and were dominant at 160-218 and 743-854. Within unmutated variant regions lay the reported targets of nearly half of spike-specific TCRs.

A remark on this clone: The antigen is undetermined.

This TCR came from an adult who received the AZD1222 COVID-19 vaccine. The sequences come from peripheral blood, collected 28 days after the second AZD1222 dose. This chain uses TRBV7-9 with TRBJ2-7; 7 bases line up with TRBD1. In DNA form, the CDR3 reads TGTGCCAGCAGCACCCGGGACAGCTCCTACGAGCAGTACTTC. This sequence encodes CASSTRDSSYEQYF. The whole variable domain, filled in from reference TRBV7-9 and TRBJ2-7, reads DTGVSQNPRHKITKRGQNVTFRCDPISEHNRLYWYRQTLGQGPEFLTYFQNEAQLEKSRLLSDRFSAERPKGSFSTLEIQRTEQGDSAMYLCASSTRDSSYEQYFGPGTRLTVT.